Listed below are T cell receptor beta chains from one sample, sequenced in a study of shared clonotypes between healthy human individuals. Using immunoSEQ multiplex PCR, the repertoire was profiled, and TCRdb retains in-frame clones only, with some absent. The sample records around 2.3 million clones, nearly 97% being singletons. The sequencing sample was made of naive CD4+ T cells sorted from blood. The receptor set was obtained from a man aged 18 to 29 in good health. The CDR3 runs from the conserved cysteine through the conserved F or W. The order of the fields is clone size, D gene, J gene, V gene, CDR3 DNA, CDR3 protein. D genes are given only for firm matches. Clone size is not always given. Where it is, it says once, few, many or a class for expanded clones.

clone_size: -
d_call: -
j_call: TRBJ2-1
v_call: TRBV6-1
cdr3_nt: TGTGCCAGCAGGCTTCCTACGAGGAATGAGCAGTTCTTC
cdr3_aa: CASRLPTRNEQFF

clone_size: -
d_call: -
j_call: TRBJ2-7
v_call: TRBV7-2
cdr3_nt: TGTGCCAGCAGCTTAACCGGGCAATTCTACGAGCAGTACTTC
cdr3_aa: CASSLTGQFYEQYF

clone_size: -
d_call: TRBD1
j_call: TRBJ1-5
v_call: TRBV19
cdr3_nt: TGTGCCAGTAGTCCCGGGACAGTGCATCGCCCCCAGCATTTT
cdr3_aa: CASSPGTVHRPQHF

clone_size: -
d_call: TRBD1
j_call: TRBJ1-2
v_call: TRBV5-4
cdr3_nt: TGTGCCACCTGCCCCGACGCAGGGGGACATGGCTACACCTTC
cdr3_aa: CATCPDAGGHGYTF

clone_size: -
d_call: -
j_call: TRBJ2-5
v_call: TRBV27
cdr3_nt: TGTGCCAGCAGTCCGACGGGCTGGCAAGAGACCCAGTACTTC
cdr3_aa: CASSPTGWQETQYF

clone_size: -
d_call: -
j_call: TRBJ1-1
v_call: TRBV18
cdr3_nt: TGTGCCAGCTCACCCCTTCTGAACACTGAAGCTTTCTTT
cdr3_aa: CASSPLLNTEAFF

clone_size: -
d_call: -
j_call: TRBJ2-3
v_call: TRBV9
cdr3_nt: TGTGCCAGCAGCGTAGGAGGATTAGGAGTAGATACGCAGTATTTT
cdr3_aa: CASSVGGLGVDTQYF

clone_size: -
d_call: -
j_call: TRBJ1-1
v_call: TRBV30
cdr3_nt: TGTGCCTGGAGACTGGTGAGGGGTGCTGAAGCTTTCTTT
cdr3_aa: CAWRLVRGAEAFF

clone_size: -
d_call: TRBD1
j_call: TRBJ1-6
v_call: TRBV5-1
cdr3_nt: TGCGCCAGCAGCTTGGAAGGAGGACAGGGGATTTCACCCCTCCACTTT
cdr3_aa: CASSLEGGQGISPLHF

clone_size: -
d_call: -
j_call: TRBJ2-1
v_call: TRBV7-9
cdr3_nt: TGTGCCAGCAGCTTCCTGGGGCCGCGGACTGGGAACAATGAGCAGTTCTTC
cdr3_aa: CASSFLGPRTGNNEQFF

clone_size: once
d_call: TRBD1
j_call: TRBJ1-5
v_call: TRBV18
cdr3_nt: TGTGCCAGCTCGTGGGGACAGTCGAGCAATCAGCCCCAGCATTTT
cdr3_aa: CASSWGQSSNQPQHF

clone_size: -
d_call: -
j_call: TRBJ1-3
v_call: TRBV4-1
cdr3_nt: TGCGCCAGCAGCCAAGCCCCACGGGGGGCCGGAAACACCATATATTTT
cdr3_aa: CASSQAPRGAGNTIYF

clone_size: once
d_call: -
j_call: TRBJ2-6
v_call: TRBV6-1
cdr3_nt: TGTGCCACTTCACGGGGGGCTGCTGGGGCCAACGTCCTGACTTTC
cdr3_aa: CATSRGAAGANVLTF

clone_size: -
d_call: TRBD1
j_call: TRBJ1-5
v_call: TRBV5-1
cdr3_nt: TGCGCCAGCAGCTTGACAGGGGGGAATCAGCCCCAGCATTTT
cdr3_aa: CASSLTGGNQPQHF

clone_size: -
d_call: TRBD1
j_call: TRBJ2-1
v_call: TRBV7-9
cdr3_nt: TGTGCCAGCAGCTTATTTGAGGGGGCGGAGGAGCAGTTCTTC
cdr3_aa: CASSLFEGAEEQFF

clone_size: few
d_call: TRBD1
j_call: TRBJ1-6
v_call: TRBV5-4
cdr3_nt: TGTGCCAGCAGCTACACCAAGCCGGGACAGGGTGTCTCACCCCTCCACTTT
cdr3_aa: CASSYTKPGQGVSPLHF

clone_size: -
d_call: -
j_call: TRBJ1-2
v_call: TRBV27
cdr3_nt: TGTGCCAGCAGTCCCTCCTTGTCGGGGAGCTATGGCTACACCTTC
cdr3_aa: CASSPSLSGSYGYTF

clone_size: once
d_call: -
j_call: TRBJ2-1
v_call: TRBV5-1
cdr3_nt: TGCGCCAGCAGACTAGCAGTCAATGCTGAGCAGTTCTTC
cdr3_aa: CASRLAVNAEQFF

clone_size: -
d_call: -
j_call: TRBJ1-1
v_call: TRBV11-2
cdr3_nt: TGTGCCAGCAGCCCGACACAGCGCCGCATTGTAAAAATGAACACTGAAGCTTTCTTT
cdr3_aa: CASSPTQRRIVKMNTEAFF

clone_size: -
d_call: -
j_call: TRBJ1-2
v_call: TRBV4-3
cdr3_nt: TGCGCCAGCAGCCCAGACGGACTTAACTATGGCTACACCTTC
cdr3_aa: CASSPDGLNYGYTF

clone_size: -
d_call: -
j_call: TRBJ2-7
v_call: TRBV6-5
cdr3_nt: TGTGCCAGCAGTTTTAGTGCGCCCAGCGACAGCTACGAGCAGTACTTC
cdr3_aa: CASSFSAPSDSYEQYF

clone_size: -
d_call: TRBD2
j_call: TRBJ2-7
v_call: TRBV30
cdr3_nt: TGTGCCTGGAGAGGACTAGCGGCCTACGAGCAGTACTTC
cdr3_aa: CAWRGLAAYEQYF

clone_size: -
d_call: -
j_call: TRBJ2-7
v_call: TRBV7-9
cdr3_nt: TGTGCCAGCACCCAGAGGGGCGAGCAGTACTTC
cdr3_aa: CASTQRGEQYF

clone_size: -
d_call: -
j_call: TRBJ1-2
v_call: TRBV6-1
cdr3_nt: TGTGCCAGCAGTGGGAATGGGGGCCCAACCTATGGCTACACCTTC
cdr3_aa: CASSGNGGPTYGYTF

clone_size: -
d_call: -
j_call: TRBJ1-6
v_call: TRBV4-2
cdr3_nt: TGTGCCAGCAGCCGTGAGGGCTCCTATAATTCACCCCTCCACTTT
cdr3_aa: CASSREGSYNSPLHF

clone_size: -
d_call: -
j_call: TRBJ2-5
v_call: TRBV15
cdr3_nt: TGTGCCACCAGCAGGGTCCGGCAGGAGCAAGAGACCCAGTACTTC
cdr3_aa: CATSRVRQEQETQYF

clone_size: -
d_call: -
j_call: TRBJ2-7
v_call: TRBV6-5
cdr3_nt: TGTGCCAGCAGTTACTCGGGGACTGACTCCTACGAGCAGTACTTC
cdr3_aa: CASSYSGTDSYEQYF

clone_size: once
d_call: TRBD1
j_call: TRBJ1-2
v_call: TRBV18
cdr3_nt: TGTGCCAGCTCACCACCAACTTCCGGGACAGGCTATGGCTACACCTTC
cdr3_aa: CASSPPTSGTGYGYTF

clone_size: -
d_call: TRBD2
j_call: TRBJ2-3
v_call: TRBV11-2
cdr3_nt: TGTGCCAGCAGCCTACCTCAAAGCGGGGGGTACACAGATACGCAGTATTTT
cdr3_aa: CASSLPQSGGYTDTQYF

clone_size: -
d_call: -
j_call: TRBJ2-5
v_call: TRBV30
cdr3_nt: TGTGCCTGGAGTTCCAGAGAGACCCAGTACTTC
cdr3_aa: CAWSSRETQYF

clone_size: -
d_call: -
j_call: TRBJ2-4
v_call: TRBV10-1
cdr3_nt: TGCGCCAGCAGTACGCCCGGTCCAGGGGGGGTAGCCAAAAACATTCAGTACTTC
cdr3_aa: CASSTPGPGGVAKNIQYF

clone_size: -
d_call: -
j_call: TRBJ2-1
v_call: TRBV20-1
cdr3_nt: TGCAGTGCCCTAGCAATGGATGAGCAGTTCTTC
cdr3_aa: CSALAMDEQFF

clone_size: -
d_call: TRBD2
j_call: TRBJ2-1
v_call: TRBV6-6
cdr3_nt: TGTGCCAGCAGCCCCGGGGCGGGGGACTACAATGAGCAGTTCTTC
cdr3_aa: CASSPGAGDYNEQFF

clone_size: -
d_call: -
j_call: TRBJ2-7
v_call: TRBV7-9
cdr3_nt: TGTGCCAGCAGCTTAGCCGGGGAGCAGTACTTC
cdr3_aa: CASSLAGEQYF

clone_size: -
d_call: -
j_call: TRBJ2-7
v_call: TRBV5-1
cdr3_nt: TGCGCCAGCAGCCCGGGTGGGCGCGAGCAGTACTTC
cdr3_aa: CASSPGGREQYF

clone_size: -
d_call: -
j_call: TRBJ1-4
v_call: TRBV5-5
cdr3_nt: TGTGCCAGCAGCCAAGACAGTGCAACTAATGAAAAACTGTTTTTT
cdr3_aa: CASSQDSATNEKLFF

clone_size: -
d_call: TRBD1
j_call: TRBJ2-3
v_call: TRBV5-4
cdr3_nt: TGTGCCAGCAGCTCCAGACAGGGGCAAGGAGATACGCAGTATTTT
cdr3_aa: CASSSRQGQGDTQYF

clone_size: -
d_call: TRBD1
j_call: TRBJ2-7
v_call: TRBV6-5
cdr3_nt: TGTGCCAGCAGGGGGGACAGGGGACCCTACGAGCAGTACTTC
cdr3_aa: CASRGDRGPYEQYF

clone_size: -
d_call: TRBD1
j_call: TRBJ2-2
v_call: TRBV14
cdr3_nt: TGTGCCAGCAGCCCCACACAGGGGAGCACCGGGGAGCTGTTTTTT
cdr3_aa: CASSPTQGSTGELFF

clone_size: few
d_call: TRBD1
j_call: TRBJ2-2
v_call: TRBV5-1
cdr3_nt: TGCGCCAGCAGCCCCGGGACAGCGAACACCGGGGAGCTGTTTTTT
cdr3_aa: CASSPGTANTGELFF

clone_size: -
d_call: TRBD1
j_call: TRBJ2-4
v_call: TRBV6-5
cdr3_nt: TGTGCCAGCAGGGGACAGTTAGCCAAAAACATTCAGTACTTC
cdr3_aa: CASRGQLAKNIQYF

clone_size: -
d_call: -
j_call: TRBJ1-1
v_call: TRBV11-2
cdr3_nt: TGTGCCAGCAGCTTAGGGGTGATGAACACTGAAGCTTTCTTT
cdr3_aa: CASSLGVMNTEAFF

clone_size: -
d_call: -
j_call: TRBJ1-3
v_call: TRBV4-1
cdr3_nt: TGCGCCAGCAGCCAAGGCCTCGCAGCCGGGAAGGGAAACACCATATATTTT
cdr3_aa: CASSQGLAAGKGNTIYF

clone_size: -
d_call: -
j_call: TRBJ2-7
v_call: TRBV4-2
cdr3_nt: TGTGCCAGCAGCCAAGAGGTGGGGGGAACGGCAGAGCAGTACTTC
cdr3_aa: CASSQEVGGTAEQYF

clone_size: -
d_call: -
j_call: TRBJ2-7
v_call: TRBV5-1
cdr3_nt: TGCGCCAGCAAGGGAGACTACGAGCAGTACTTC
cdr3_aa: CASKGDYEQYF

clone_size: -
d_call: -
j_call: TRBJ2-2
v_call: TRBV5-4
cdr3_nt: TGTGCCAGCAGCTTTGGAGGCGGGGAGCTGTTTTTT
cdr3_aa: CASSFGGGELFF

clone_size: -
d_call: -
j_call: TRBJ2-2
v_call: TRBV6-6
cdr3_nt: TGTGCCAGCAGTTCCGGAGCGGGCTCGAACACCGGGGAGCTGTTTTTT
cdr3_aa: CASSSGAGSNTGELFF

clone_size: -
d_call: TRBD1
j_call: TRBJ2-7
v_call: TRBV5-4
cdr3_nt: TGTGCCAGCAGCTTGGGACAGGGGTCCATGTCGGGTTACGAGCAGTACTTC
cdr3_aa: CASSLGQGSMSGYEQYF

clone_size: once
d_call: TRBD2
j_call: TRBJ2-1
v_call: TRBV10-1
cdr3_nt: TGCGCCAGCAGTGTTAGGGCGGGAGTCTCCTACAATGAGCAGTTCTTC
cdr3_aa: CASSVRAGVSYNEQFF

clone_size: -
d_call: -
j_call: TRBJ1-2
v_call: TRBV6-1
cdr3_nt: TGTGCCAGCATGTCCGCAGCCAACTATGGCTACACCTTC
cdr3_aa: CASMSAANYGYTF

clone_size: -
d_call: TRBD2
j_call: TRBJ2-1
v_call: TRBV19
cdr3_nt: TGTGCCAGTAGTATAGGCGGGACTAGCGCTGAGCAGTTCTTC
cdr3_aa: CASSIGGTSAEQFF

clone_size: few
d_call: -
j_call: TRBJ1-6
v_call: TRBV2
cdr3_nt: TGTGCCAGCAGTGAGTGGCAGGGTAGGTCACCCCTCCACTTT
cdr3_aa: CASSEWQGRSPLHF

clone_size: -
d_call: TRBD1
j_call: TRBJ1-1
v_call: TRBV5-4
cdr3_nt: TGTGCCAGCAAACAGGGACAGCCAGGGAACACTGAAGCTTTCTTT
cdr3_aa: CASKQGQPGNTEAFF

clone_size: -
d_call: TRBD1
j_call: TRBJ2-3
v_call: TRBV30
cdr3_nt: TGTGCCTGGAGTGGACAGGGTCAAGATACGCAGTATTTT
cdr3_aa: CAWSGQGQDTQYF

clone_size: once
d_call: TRBD2
j_call: TRBJ2-7
v_call: TRBV2
cdr3_nt: TGTGCCAGCTTGGGACTAGCGGGAGGGGAAGGCTACGAGCAGTACTTC
cdr3_aa: CASLGLAGGEGYEQYF

clone_size: -
d_call: -
j_call: TRBJ1-6
v_call: TRBV6-4
cdr3_nt: TGTGCCAGCAGAGAGCAGGGTGCTAATTCACCCCTCCACTTT
cdr3_aa: CASREQGANSPLHF

clone_size: -
d_call: TRBD1
j_call: TRBJ1-2
v_call: TRBV10-3
cdr3_nt: TGTGCCGCCAAGGGACAGGGCGCTAACTATGGCTACACCTTC
cdr3_aa: CAAKGQGANYGYTF

clone_size: once
d_call: TRBD2
j_call: TRBJ2-7
v_call: TRBV15
cdr3_nt: TGTGCCACCTCCGCGGGAGAGGAAGAGCAGTACTTC
cdr3_aa: CATSAGEEEQYF